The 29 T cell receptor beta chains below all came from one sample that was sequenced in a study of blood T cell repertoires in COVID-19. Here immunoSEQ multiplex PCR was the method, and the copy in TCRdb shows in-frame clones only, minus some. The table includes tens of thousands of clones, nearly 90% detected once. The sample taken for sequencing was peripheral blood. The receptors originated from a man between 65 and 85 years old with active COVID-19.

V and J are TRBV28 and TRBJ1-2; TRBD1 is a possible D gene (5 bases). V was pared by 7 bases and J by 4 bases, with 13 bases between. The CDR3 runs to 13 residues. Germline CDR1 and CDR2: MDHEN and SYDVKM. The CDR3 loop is CASISGGRYGYTF. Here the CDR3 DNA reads TGTGCCAGCATCTCCGGGGGACGCTATGGCTACACCTTC.

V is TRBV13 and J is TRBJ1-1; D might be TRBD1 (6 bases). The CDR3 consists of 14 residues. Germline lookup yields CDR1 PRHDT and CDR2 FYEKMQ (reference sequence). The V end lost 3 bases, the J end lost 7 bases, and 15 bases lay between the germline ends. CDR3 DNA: TGTGCCAGCAGCTTTCGGAGCCTGGACAGTGAAGCTTTCTTT. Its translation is CASSFRSLDSEAFF.

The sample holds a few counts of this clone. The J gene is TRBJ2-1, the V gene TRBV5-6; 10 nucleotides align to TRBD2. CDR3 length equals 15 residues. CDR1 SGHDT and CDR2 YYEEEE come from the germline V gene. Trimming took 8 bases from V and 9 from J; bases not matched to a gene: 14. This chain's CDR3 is CASHSGLAGVGEQFF. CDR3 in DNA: TGTGCCAGTCACTCGGGGCTAGCGGGAGTAGGTGAGCAGTTCTTC.

CDR3 in DNA: TGTGCCAGCAGCTTCCACAGGGTCCAAGAGACCCAGTACTTC. Protein: CASSFHRVQETQYF. The V gene is TRBV11-1, the J gene TRBJ2-5, with a possible D match to TRBD1 (6 bases). Trimming pared 3 bases from V and 1 base from J, leaving 9 bases between. This CDR3 has 14 residues. Germline V gene data show CDR1 as SGHAT and CDR2 as FQDESV (reference sequence).

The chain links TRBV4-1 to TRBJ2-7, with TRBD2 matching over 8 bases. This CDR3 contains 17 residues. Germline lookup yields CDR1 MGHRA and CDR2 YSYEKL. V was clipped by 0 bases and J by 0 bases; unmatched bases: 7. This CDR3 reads CASSQDPGGYLSYEQYF. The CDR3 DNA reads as TGCGCCAGCAGCCAAGATCCGGGAGGGTATCTCTCCTACGAGCAGTACTTC.

CDR3: CASSPIGRGPTEAFF. CDR3 DNA: TGTGCCAGCAGTCCTATTGGCAGGGGGCCCACTGAAGCTTTCTTT. V and J are TRBV28 and TRBJ1-1; 8 bases fit TRBD1. V shed 5 bases and J 4 bases; nucleotides not matched to a gene: 9. CDR1 is MDHEN and CDR2 is SYDVKM in the germline V gene. This CDR3 has 15 residues.

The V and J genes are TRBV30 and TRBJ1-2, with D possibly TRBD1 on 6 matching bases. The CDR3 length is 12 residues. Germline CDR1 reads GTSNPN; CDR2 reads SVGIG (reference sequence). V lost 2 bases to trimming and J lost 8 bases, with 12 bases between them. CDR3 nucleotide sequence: TGTGCCTGGAGTTATTCAGGGGAAGGCTACACCTTC. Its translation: CAWSYSGEGYTF.

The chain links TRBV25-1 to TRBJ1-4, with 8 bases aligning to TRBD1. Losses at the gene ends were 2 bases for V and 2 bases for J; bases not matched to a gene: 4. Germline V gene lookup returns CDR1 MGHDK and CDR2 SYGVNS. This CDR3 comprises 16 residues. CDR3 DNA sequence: TGTGCCAGCAGTGAAGGACAGGGCCCCACTAATGAAAAACTGTTTTTT. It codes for CASSEGQGPTNEKLFF.

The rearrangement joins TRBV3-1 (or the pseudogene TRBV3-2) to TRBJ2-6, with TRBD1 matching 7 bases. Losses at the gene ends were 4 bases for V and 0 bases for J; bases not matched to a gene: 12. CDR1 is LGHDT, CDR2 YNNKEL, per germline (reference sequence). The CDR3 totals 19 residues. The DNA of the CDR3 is TGTGCCAGCAGCCGTTTTACCGGGACAGTGAACTCTGGGGCCAACGTCCTGACTTTC. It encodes CASSRFTGTVNSGANVLTF.

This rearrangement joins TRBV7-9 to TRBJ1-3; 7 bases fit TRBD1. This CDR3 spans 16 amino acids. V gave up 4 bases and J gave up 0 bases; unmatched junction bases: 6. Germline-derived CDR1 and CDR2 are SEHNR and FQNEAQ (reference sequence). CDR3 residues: CASSWGQPSSGNTIYF. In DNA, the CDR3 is TGTGCCAGCAGCTGGGGACAGCCCAGCTCTGGAAACACCATATATTTT.

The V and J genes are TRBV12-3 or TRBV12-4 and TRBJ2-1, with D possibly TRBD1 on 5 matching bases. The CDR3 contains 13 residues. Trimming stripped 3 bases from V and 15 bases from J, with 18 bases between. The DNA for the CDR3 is TGTGCCAGCAGTTTGGGGCACTCAGGCGGTCGGTTCTTC. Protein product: CASSLGHSGGRFF.

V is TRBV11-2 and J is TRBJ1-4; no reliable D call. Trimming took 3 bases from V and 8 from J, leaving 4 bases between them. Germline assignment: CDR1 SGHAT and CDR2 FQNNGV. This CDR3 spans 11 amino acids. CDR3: CASSLREKLFF. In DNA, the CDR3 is TGTGCCAGCAGCTTGAGAGAAAAACTGTTTTTT.

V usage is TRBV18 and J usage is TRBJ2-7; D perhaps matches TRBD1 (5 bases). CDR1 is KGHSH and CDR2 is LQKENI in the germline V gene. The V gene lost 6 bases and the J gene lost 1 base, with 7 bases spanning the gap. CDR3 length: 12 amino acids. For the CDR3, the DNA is TGTGCCAGCTCGTCAGGGTCCTACGAGCAGTACTTC. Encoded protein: CASSSGSYEQYF.

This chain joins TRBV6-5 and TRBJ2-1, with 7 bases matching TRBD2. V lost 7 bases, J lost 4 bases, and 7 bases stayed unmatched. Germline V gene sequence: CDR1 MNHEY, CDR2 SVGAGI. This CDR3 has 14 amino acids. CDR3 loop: CASKLAGDYNEQFF. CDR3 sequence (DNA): TGTGCCAGCAAATTGGCGGGGGATTACAATGAGCAGTTCTTC.

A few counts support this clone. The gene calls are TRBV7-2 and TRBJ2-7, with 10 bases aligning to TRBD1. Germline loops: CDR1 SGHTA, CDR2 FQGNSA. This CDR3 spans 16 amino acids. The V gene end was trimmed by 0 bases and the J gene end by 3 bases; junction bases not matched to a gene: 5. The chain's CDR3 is CASSLARRDRGYEQYF. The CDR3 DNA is TGTGCCAGCAGCTTAGCGCGGCGGGACAGGGGCTACGAGCAGTACTTC.

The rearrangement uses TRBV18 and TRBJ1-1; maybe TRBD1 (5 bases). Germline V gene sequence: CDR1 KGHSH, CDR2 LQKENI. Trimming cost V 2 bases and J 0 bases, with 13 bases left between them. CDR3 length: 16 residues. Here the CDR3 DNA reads TGTGCCAGCTCACCAATTGGGGCCGGGTTGAACACTGAAGCTTTCTTT. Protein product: CASSPIGAGLNTEAFF.

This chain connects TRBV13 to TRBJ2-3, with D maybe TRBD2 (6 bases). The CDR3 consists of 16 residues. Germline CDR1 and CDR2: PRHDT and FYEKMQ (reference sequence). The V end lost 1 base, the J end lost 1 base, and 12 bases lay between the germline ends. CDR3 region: CASSLVGRERTDTQYF. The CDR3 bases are TGTGCCAGCAGCTTAGTCGGGCGGGAACGCACAGATACGCAGTATTTT.

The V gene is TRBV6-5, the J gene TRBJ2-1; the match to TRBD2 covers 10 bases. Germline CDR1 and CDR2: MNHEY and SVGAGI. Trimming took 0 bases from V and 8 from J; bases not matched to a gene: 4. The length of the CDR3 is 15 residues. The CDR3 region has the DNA TGTGCCAGCAGTTACTCAGCGGGAGGGCCCCATGAGCAGTTCTTC. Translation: CASSYSAGGPHEQFF.

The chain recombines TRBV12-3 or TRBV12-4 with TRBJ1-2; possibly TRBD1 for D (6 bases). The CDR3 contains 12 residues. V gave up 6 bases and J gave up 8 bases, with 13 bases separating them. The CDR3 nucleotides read TGTGCCAGCAGCCCAGGACAGCGGGGCTACACCTTC. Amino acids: CASSPGQRGYTF.

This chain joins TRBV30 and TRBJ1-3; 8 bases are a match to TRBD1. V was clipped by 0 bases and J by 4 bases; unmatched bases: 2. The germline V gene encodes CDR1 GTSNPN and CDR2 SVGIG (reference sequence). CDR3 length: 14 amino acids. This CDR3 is CAWSVGTGGNTIYF. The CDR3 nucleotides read TGTGCCTGGAGTGTAGGGACAGGAGGAAACACCATATATTTT.

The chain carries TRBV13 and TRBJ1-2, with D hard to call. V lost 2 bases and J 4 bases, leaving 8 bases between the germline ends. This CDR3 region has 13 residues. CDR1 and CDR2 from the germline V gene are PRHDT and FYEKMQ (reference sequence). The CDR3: CASSLSQSYGYTF. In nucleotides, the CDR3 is TGTGCCAGCAGCTTAAGTCAGTCCTATGGCTACACCTTC.

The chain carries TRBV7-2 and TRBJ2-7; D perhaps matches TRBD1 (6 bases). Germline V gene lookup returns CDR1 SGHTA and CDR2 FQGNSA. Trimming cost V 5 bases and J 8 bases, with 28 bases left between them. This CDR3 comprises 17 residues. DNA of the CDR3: TGTGCCAGCAGCAAAGTAGTAGGCAGGGGCGCCCCTGGGAAGCAGTACTTC. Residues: CASSKVVGRGAPGKQYF.

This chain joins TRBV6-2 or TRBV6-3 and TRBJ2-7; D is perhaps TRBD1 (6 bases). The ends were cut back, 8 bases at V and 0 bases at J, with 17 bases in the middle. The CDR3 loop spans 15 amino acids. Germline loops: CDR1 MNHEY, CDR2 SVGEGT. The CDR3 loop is CASCLQGLSSYEQYF. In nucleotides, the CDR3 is TGTGCCAGCTGCCTCCAGGGGCTTAGCTCCTACGAGCAGTACTTC.

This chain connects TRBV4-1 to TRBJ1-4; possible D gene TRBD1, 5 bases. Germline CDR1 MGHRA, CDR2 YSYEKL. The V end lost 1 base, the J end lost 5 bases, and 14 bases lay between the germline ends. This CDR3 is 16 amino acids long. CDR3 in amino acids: CASSQGRRGSNEKLFF. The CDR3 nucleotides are TGCGCCAGCAGCCAAGGAAGAAGGGGTTCGAATGAAAAACTGTTTTTT.

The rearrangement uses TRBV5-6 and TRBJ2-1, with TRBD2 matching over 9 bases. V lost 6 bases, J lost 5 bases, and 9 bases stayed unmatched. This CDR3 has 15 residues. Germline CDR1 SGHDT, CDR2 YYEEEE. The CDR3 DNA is TGTGCCAGCACCCCCCGGACTAGCGTGGACAATGAGCAGTTCTTC. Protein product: CASTPRTSVDNEQFF.

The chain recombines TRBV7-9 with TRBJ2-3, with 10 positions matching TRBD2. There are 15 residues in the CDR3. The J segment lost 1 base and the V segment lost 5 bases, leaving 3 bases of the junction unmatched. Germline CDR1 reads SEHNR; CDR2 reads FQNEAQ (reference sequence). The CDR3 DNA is TGTGCCAGCAGCCCTAGCGGGGGACGCACAGATACGCAGTATTTT. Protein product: CASSPSGGRTDTQYF. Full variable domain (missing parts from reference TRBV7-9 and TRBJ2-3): DTGVSQNPRHKITKRGQNVTFRCDPISEHNRLYWYRQTLGQGPEFLTYFQNEAQLEKSRLLSDRFSAERPKGSFSTLEIQRTEQGDSAMYLCASSPSGGRTDTQYFGPGTRLTVL.

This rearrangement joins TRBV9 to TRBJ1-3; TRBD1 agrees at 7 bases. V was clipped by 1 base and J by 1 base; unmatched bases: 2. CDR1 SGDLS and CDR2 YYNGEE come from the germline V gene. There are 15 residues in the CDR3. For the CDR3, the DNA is TGTGCCAGCAGCGTAACAGGGGATTCTGGAAACACCATATATTTT. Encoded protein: CASSVTGDSGNTIYF. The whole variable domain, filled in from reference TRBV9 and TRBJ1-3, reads DSGVTQTPKHLITATGQRVTLRCSPRSGDLSVYWYQQSLDQGLQFLIQYYNGEERAKGNILERFSAQQFPDLHSELNLSSLELGDSALYFCASSVTGDSGNTIYFGEGSWLTVV.

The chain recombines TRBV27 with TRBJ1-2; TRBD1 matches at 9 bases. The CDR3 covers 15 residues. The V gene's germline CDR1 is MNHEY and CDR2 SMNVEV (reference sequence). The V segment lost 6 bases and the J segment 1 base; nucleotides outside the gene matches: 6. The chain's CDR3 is CASRQQGARNYGYTF. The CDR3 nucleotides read TGTGCCAGCAGACAACAGGGGGCACGTAACTATGGCTACACCTTC.

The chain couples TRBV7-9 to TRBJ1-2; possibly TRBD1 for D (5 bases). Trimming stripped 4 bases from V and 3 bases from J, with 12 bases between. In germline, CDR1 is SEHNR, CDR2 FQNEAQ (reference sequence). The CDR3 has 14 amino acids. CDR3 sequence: CASSSSPGDYGYTF. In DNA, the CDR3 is TGTGCCAGCAGCTCCAGCCCGGGGGACTATGGCTACACCTTC. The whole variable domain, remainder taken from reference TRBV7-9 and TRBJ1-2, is DTGVSQNPRHKITKRGQNVTFRCDPISEHNRLYWYRQTLGQGPEFLTYFQNEAQLEKSRLLSDRFSAERPKGSFSTLEIQRTEQGDSAMYLCASSSSPGDYGYTFGSGTRLTVV.